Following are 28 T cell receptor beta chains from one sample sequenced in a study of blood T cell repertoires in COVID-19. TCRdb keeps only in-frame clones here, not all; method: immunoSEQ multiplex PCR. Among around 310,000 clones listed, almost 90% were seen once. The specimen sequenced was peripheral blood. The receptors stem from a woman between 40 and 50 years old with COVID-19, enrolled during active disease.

CDR3 sequence (DNA): TGTGCCAGCAGGGGCGTAAGACCGGGGCGGGGACAGCCCAATCAGCCCCAGCATTTT. Translation: CASRGVRPGRGQPNQPQHF. The V call is TRBV2, the J call TRBJ1-5; 7 bases match TRBD1. This CDR3 is 19 amino acids long. V lost 6 bases, J lost 3 bases, and 20 bases stayed unmatched. Germline CDR1 is SNHLY and CDR2 is FYNNEI.

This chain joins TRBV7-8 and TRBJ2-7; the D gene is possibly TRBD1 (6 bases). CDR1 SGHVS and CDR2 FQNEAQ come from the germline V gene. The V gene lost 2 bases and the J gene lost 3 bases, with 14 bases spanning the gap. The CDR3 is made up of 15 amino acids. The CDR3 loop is CASSLRDTLNYEQYF. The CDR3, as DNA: TGTGCCAGCAGCTTAAGGGACACCCTGAACTACGAGCAGTACTTC.

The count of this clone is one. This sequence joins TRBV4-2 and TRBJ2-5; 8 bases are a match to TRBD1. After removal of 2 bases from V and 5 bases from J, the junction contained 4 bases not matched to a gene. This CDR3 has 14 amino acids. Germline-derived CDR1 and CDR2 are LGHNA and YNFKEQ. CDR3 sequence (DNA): TGTGCCAGCAGCCAAAGGACAGGGATGGAGACCCAGTACTTC. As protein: CASSQRTGMETQYF.

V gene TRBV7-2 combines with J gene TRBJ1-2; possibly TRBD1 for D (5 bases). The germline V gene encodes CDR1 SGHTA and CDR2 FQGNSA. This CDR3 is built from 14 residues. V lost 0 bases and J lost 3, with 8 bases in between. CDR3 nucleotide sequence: TGTGCCAGCAGCTTAGCGGGGCTGGACTATGGCTACACCTTC. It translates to CASSLAGLDYGYTF.

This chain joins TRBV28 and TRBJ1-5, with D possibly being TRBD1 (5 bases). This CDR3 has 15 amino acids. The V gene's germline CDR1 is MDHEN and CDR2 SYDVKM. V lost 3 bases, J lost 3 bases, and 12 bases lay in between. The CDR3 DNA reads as TGTGCCAGCAGTTTTTACAGGAGATTCAATCAGCCCCAGCATTTT. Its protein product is CASSFYRRFNQPQHF.

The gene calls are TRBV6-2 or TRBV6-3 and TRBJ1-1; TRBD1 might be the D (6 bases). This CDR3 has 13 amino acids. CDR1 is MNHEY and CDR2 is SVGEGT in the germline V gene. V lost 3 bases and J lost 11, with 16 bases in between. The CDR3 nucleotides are TGTGCCAGCAGTTATACAGGGACGTCGGGCGCTTTCTTT. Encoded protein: CASSYTGTSGAFF.

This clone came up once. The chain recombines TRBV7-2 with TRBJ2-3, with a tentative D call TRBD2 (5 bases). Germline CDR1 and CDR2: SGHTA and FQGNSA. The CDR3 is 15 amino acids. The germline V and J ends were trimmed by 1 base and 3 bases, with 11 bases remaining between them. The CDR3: CASSLVTGRTDTQYF. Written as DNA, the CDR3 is TGTGCCAGCAGCTTAGTTACGGGAAGGACAGATACGCAGTATTTT.

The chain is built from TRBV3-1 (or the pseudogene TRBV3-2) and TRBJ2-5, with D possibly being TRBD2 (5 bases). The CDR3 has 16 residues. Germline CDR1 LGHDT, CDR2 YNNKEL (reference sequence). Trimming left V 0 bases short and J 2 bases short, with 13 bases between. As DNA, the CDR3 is TGTGCCAGCAGCCAAGACGGCAGTCGGGGTCAAGAGACCCAGTACTTC. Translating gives CASSQDGSRGQETQYF.

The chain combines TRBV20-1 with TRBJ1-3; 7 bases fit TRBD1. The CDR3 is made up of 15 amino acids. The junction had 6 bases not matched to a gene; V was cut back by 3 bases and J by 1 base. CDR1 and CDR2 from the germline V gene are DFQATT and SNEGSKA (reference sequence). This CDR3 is CSASRDSRSGNTIYF. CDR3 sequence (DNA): TGCAGTGCTAGTCGGGACAGCCGGTCTGGAAACACCATATATTTT.

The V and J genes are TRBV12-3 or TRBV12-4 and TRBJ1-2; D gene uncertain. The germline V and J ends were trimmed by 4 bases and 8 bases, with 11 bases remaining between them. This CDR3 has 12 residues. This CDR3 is CASSSRSVGYTF. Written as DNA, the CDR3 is TGTGCCAGCAGTTCCAGAAGTGTCGGCTACACCTTC.

The CDR3 nucleotides read TGTGCCAGTAGTATGAGCGTCGGCGGGAGGGCTAACTACAATGAGCAGTTCTTC. It specifies CASSMSVGGRANYNEQFF. The V call is TRBV19, the J call TRBJ2-1; 9 bases match TRBD2. Germline CDR1 LNHDA, CDR2 SQIVND (reference sequence). The CDR3 is 18 amino acids. V shed 3 bases and J 3 bases; nucleotides not matched to a gene: 12.

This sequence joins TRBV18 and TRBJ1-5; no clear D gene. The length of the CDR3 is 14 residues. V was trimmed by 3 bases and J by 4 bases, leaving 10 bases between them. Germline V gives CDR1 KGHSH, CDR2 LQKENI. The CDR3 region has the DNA TGTGCCAGCTCACCGGGCAGCACTAATCAGCCCCAGCATTTT. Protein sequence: CASSPGSTNQPQHF.

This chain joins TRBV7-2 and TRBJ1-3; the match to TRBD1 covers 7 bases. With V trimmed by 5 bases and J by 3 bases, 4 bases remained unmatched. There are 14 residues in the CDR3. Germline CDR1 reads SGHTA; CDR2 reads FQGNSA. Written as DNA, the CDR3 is TGTGCCAGCAGCCGGGGGACAGATGGAAACACCATATATTTT. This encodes CASSRGTDGNTIYF.

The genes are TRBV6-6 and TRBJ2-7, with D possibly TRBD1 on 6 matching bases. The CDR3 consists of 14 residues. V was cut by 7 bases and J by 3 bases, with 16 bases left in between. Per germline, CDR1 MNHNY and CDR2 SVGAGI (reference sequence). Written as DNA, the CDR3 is TGTGCCAGCACTTCGCCGGACAGTTACTACGAGCAGTACTTC. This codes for CASTSPDSYYEQYF.

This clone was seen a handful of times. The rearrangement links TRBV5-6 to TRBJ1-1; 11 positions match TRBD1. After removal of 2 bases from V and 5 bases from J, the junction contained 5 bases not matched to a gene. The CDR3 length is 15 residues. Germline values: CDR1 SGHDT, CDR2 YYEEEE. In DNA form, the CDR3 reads TGTGCCAGCAGCTTAGGACAGGGGGCCTTTACTGAAGCTTTCTTT. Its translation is CASSLGQGAFTEAFF.

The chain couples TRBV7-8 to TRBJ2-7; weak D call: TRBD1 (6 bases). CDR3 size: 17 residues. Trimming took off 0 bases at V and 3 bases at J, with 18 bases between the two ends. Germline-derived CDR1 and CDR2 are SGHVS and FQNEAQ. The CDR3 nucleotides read TGTGCCAGCAGCTTAGCGGTAAATGCGGCAGGGGACTACGAGCAGTACTTC. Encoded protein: CASSLAVNAAGDYEQYF.

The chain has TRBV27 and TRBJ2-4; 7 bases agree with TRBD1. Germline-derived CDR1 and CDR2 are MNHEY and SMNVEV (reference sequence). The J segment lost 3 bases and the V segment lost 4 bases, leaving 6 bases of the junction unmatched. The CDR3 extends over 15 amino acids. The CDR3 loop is CASSSSGTDKNIQYF. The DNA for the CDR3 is TGTGCCAGCAGTTCATCCGGGACAGACAAAAACATTCAGTACTTC.

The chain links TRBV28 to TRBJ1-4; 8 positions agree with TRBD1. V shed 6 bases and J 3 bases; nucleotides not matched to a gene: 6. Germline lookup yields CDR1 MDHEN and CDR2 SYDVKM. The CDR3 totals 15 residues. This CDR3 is CASRPDRVSNEKLFF. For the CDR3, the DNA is TGTGCCAGCAGGCCGGACAGGGTGTCTAATGAAAAACTGTTTTTT.

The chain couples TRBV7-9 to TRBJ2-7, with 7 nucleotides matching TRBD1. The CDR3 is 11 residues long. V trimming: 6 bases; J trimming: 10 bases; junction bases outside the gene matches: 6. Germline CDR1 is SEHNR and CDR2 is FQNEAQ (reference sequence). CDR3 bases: TGTGCCAGCAGTTCCGGGACAGTACAGTACTTC. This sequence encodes CASSSGTVQYF.

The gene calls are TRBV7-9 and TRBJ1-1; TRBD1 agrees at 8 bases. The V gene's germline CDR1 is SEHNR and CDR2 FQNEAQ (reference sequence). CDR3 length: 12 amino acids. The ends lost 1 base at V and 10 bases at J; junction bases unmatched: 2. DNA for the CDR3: TGTGCCAGCAGCTTAGGACAGGGGAGAGCTTTCTTT. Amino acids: CASSLGQGRAFF.

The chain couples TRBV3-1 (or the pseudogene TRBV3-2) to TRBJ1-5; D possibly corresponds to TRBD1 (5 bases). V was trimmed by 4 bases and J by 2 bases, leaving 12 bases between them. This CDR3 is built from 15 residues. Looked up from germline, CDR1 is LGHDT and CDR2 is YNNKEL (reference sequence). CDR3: CASSPTGRGNQPQHF. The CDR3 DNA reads TGTGCCAGCAGCCCAACAGGACGGGGCAATCAGCCCCAGCATTTT.

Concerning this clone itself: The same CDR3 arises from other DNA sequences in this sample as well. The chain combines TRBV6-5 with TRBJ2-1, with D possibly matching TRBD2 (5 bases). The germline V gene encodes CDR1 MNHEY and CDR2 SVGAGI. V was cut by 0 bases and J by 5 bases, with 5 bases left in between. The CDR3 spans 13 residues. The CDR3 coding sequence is TGTGCCAGCAGTTACTCGCGGGACAATGAGCAGTTCTTC. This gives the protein CASSYSRDNEQFF.

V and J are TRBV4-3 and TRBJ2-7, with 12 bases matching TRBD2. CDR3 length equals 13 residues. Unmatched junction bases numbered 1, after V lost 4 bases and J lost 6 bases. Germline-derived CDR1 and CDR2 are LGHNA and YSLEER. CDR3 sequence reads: CASSPLAGGEQYF. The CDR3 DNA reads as TGCGCCAGCAGCCCACTAGCGGGAGGCGAGCAGTACTTC.

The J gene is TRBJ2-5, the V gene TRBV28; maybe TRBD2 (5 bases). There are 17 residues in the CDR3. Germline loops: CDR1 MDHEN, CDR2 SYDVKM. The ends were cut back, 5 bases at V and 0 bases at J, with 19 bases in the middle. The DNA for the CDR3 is TGTGCCAGCAGTCGTTCGGACTTCTCCAAGTACCAAGAGACCCAGTACTTC. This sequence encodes CASSRSDFSKYQETQYF.

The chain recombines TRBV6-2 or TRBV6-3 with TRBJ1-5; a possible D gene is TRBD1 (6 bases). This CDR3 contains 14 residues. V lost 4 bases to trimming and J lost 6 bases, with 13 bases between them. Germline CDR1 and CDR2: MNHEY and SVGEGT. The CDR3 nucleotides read TGTGCCAGCAGTTGGGCAGGGGCGGGTCAGCCCCAGCATTTT. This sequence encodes CASSWAGAGQPQHF.

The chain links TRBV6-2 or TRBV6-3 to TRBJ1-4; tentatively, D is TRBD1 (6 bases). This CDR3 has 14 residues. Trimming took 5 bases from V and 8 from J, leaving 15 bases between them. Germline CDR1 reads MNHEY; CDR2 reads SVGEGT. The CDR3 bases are TGTGCCAGCAGTACGGGGGGCCTAGGCGAAAAACTGTTTTTT. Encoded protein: CASSTGGLGEKLFF.

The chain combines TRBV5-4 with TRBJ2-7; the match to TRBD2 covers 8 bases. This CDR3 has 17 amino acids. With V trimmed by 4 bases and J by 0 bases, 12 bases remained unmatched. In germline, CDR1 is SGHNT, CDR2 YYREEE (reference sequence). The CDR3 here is CASSVGHSGARSYEQYF. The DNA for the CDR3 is TGTGCCAGCAGCGTGGGCCATAGCGGGGCCCGCTCCTACGAGCAGTACTTC.

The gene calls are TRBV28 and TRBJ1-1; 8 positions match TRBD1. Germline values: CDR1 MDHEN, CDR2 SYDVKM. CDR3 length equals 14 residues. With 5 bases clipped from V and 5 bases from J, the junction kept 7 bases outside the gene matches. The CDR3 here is CASSPQGEWTEAFF. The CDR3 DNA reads TGTGCCAGCAGTCCACAGGGGGAATGGACTGAAGCTTTCTTT.